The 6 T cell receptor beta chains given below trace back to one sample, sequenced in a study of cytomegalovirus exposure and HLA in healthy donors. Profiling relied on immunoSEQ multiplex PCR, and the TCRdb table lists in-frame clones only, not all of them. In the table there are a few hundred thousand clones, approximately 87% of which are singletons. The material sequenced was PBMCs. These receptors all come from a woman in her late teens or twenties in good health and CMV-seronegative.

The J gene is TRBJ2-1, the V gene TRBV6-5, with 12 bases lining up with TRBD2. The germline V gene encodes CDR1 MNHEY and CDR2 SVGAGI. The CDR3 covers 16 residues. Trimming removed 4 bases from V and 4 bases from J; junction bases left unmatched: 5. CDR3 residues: CASSSLAGGLYNEQFF. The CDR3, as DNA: TGTGCCAGCAGTTCACTAGCGGGAGGACTGTACAATGAGCAGTTCTTC.

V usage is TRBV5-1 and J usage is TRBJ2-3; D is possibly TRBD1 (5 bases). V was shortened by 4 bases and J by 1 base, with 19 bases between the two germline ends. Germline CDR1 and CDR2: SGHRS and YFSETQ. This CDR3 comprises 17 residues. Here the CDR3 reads CASSRKQGMWGTDTQYF. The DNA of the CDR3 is TGCGCCAGCAGCCGGAAGCAGGGCATGTGGGGCACAGATACGCAGTATTTT.

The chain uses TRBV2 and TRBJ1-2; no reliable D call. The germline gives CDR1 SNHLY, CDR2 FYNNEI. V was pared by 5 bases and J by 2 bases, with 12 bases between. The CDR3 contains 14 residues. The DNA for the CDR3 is TGTGCCAGCAGTAGCGAGGCGGAGAACTATGGCTACACCTTC. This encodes CASSSEAENYGYTF.

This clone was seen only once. CDR3 nucleotide sequence: TGCAGCGCTGTGACAGATACGCAGTATTTT. This gives the protein CSAVTDTQYF. V usage is TRBV29-1 and J usage is TRBJ2-3; D gene unclear. CDR3 length equals 10 residues. The germline CDR1 and CDR2 sequences are SQVTM and ANQGSEA. Trimming took off 7 bases at V and 3 bases at J, with 5 bases between the two ends.

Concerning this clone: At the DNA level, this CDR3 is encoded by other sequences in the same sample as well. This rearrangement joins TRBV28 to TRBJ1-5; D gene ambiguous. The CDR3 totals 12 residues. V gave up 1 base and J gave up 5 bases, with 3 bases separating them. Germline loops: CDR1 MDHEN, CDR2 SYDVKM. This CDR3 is CASSLSDQPQHF. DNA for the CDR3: TGTGCCAGCAGTTTATCAGATCAGCCCCAGCATTTT.

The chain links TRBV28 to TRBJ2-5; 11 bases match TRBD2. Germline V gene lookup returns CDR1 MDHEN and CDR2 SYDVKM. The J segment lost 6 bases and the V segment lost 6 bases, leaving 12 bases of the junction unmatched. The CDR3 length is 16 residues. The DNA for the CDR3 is TGTGCCAGCAGCCCCATACTAGCGGGAGTATGGAAGACCCAGTACTTC. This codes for CASSPILAGVWKTQYF.